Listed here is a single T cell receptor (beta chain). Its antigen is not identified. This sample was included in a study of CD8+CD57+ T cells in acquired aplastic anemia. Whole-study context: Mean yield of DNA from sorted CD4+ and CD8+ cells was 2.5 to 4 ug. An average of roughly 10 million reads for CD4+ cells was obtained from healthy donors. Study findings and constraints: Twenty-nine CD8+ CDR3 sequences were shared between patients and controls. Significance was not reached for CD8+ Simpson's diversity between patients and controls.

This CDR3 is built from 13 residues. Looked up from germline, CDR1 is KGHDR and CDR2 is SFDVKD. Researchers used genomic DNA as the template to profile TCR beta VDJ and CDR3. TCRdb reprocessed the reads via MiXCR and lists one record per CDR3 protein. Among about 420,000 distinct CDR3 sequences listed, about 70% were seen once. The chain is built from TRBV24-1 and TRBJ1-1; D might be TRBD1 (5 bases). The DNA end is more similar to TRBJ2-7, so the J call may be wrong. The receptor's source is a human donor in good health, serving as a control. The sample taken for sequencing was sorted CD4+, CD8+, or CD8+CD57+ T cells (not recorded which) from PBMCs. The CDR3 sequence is CATSSMGHMAQYF. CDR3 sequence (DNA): TGTGCCACCAGTAGTATGGGGCACATGGCACAGTACTTC.